A single sample gave rise to the 23 T cell receptor beta chains below, sequenced in a study of T-cell reconstitution after alpha-beta-depleted transplantation in children. Molecular barcoding with unique molecular identifiers was used for the TCRbeta library. TCRdb called the PCR reads again in MiXCR, with one record for every CDR3 protein. Counted here are about 540,000 distinct CDR3 sequences, approximately 20% occurring once; the ten biggest clones make up approximately 3%. The material sequenced was PBMCs from the stem cell graft donor, taken from the stem cell graft. Receptors originate from a human donor who donated a stem cell graft to a child with acute lymphoblastic leukemia.

This clonotype was detected only a few times. The rearrangement uses TRBV11-2 and TRBJ1-4; 10 bases match TRBD1. The germline V gene encodes CDR1 SGHAT and CDR2 FQNNGV. With V trimmed by 1 base and J by 8 bases, 7 bases remained unmatched. The CDR3 totals 16 residues. CDR3 coding DNA: TGTGCCAGCAGCTTAGTAAAGGGGGACAGGGGCGAAAAACTGTTTTTT. Translated, it gives CASSLVKGDRGEKLFF. Using reference TRBV11-2 and TRBJ1-4 for the parts outside the CDR3, the full variable domain is EAGVAQSPRYKIIEKRQSVAFWCNPISGHATLYWYQQILGQGPKLLIQFQNNGVVDDSQLPKDRFSAERLKGVDSTLKIQPAKLEDSAVYLCASSLVKGDRGEKLFFGSGTQLSVL.

This clonotype was seen many times. V usage is TRBV4-1 and J usage is TRBJ2-7; 14 nucleotides align to TRBD2. Looked up from germline, CDR1 is MGHRA and CDR2 is YSYEKL. Trimming cost V 3 bases and J 2 bases; bases outside gene matches: 0. The CDR3 length is 15 residues. For the CDR3, the DNA is TGCGCCAGCAGCCAGACTAGCGGGAGGGCCTACGAGCAGTACTTC. Its protein is CASSQTSGRAYEQYF.

CDR3 region: CSVGGARGLNTGELFF. CDR3 in DNA: TGCAGCGTTGGTGGGGCCAGGGGGTTGAACACCGGGGAGCTGTTTTTT. The J gene is TRBJ2-2, the V gene TRBV29-1, with 7 bases identical to TRBD1. The CDR3 covers 16 residues. In germline, CDR1 is SQVTM, CDR2 ANQGSEA. With 4 bases clipped from V and 1 base from J, the junction kept 9 bases outside the gene matches.

In this sample, this clonotype turned up many times. The chain employs TRBV24-1 and TRBJ2-7; no firm D call. CDR1 is KGHDR, CDR2 SFDVKD, per germline. The CDR3 consists of 11 residues. Deletions cut 5 bases from V and 3 bases from J, with 4 bases between. CDR3 nucleotides: TGTGCCACCAGTGGGGGCTACGAGCAGTACTTC. This codes for CATSGGYEQYF.

This clonotype is a singleton in its sample. This rearrangement joins TRBV12-3 or TRBV12-4 to TRBJ2-3; D may be TRBD1 (6 bases). V was trimmed by 6 bases and J by 4 bases, leaving 17 bases between them. The CDR3 sequence is 15 residues long. As DNA, the CDR3 is TGTGCCAGCAGCCGCGGACAGCTCGGGCCAGATACGCAGTATTTT. This translates into CASSRGQLGPDTQYF.

The chain couples TRBV29-1 to TRBJ2-1; the D gene is possibly TRBD2 (5 bases). Germline V gene sequence: CDR1 SQVTM, CDR2 ANQGSEA. The CDR3 covers 13 residues. Trimming removed 7 bases at V and 2 bases at J, with 12 bases between. The CDR3 loop reads CSGGIETYNEQFF. For the CDR3, the DNA is TGCAGCGGAGGGATCGAGACCTACAATGAGCAGTTCTTC.

This sequence joins TRBV5-1 and TRBJ2-2; D is possibly TRBD2 (5 bases). The germline gives CDR1 SGHRS, CDR2 YFSETQ. The CDR3 length is 16 residues. Trimming pared 1 base from V and 6 bases from J, leaving 16 bases between. This CDR3 reads CASSLYGVESPGELFF. The CDR3 DNA is TGCGCCAGCAGCTTGTACGGGGTCGAGTCGCCCGGGGAGCTGTTTTTT.

This clonotype was seen more than once but under ten times. The chain recombines TRBV5-5 with TRBJ2-1; D is unresolved. From germline, CDR1 is SGHKS and CDR2 YYEKEE (reference sequence). The CDR3 is 12 amino acids. V lost 1 base and J 13 bases, leaving 12 bases between the germline ends. The CDR3 loop is CASSLQDRKQFF. In nucleotides, the CDR3 is TGTGCCAGCAGCTTGCAGGACCGTAAACAGTTCTTC.

The rearrangement links TRBV6-1 to TRBJ2-7; TRBD2 matches at 8 bases. The CDR3 has 15 residues. Per germline, CDR1 MNHNS and CDR2 SASEGT. The V segment lost 3 bases and the J segment 3 bases; nucleotides outside the gene matches: 7. This chain's CDR3 is CASSDPAGAGYEQYF. The CDR3, as DNA: TGTGCCAGCAGTGACCCAGCGGGAGCAGGCTACGAGCAGTACTTC.

This clonotype has more than one count but fewer than ten. The rearrangement uses TRBV7-6 and TRBJ1-5; no reliable D call. This CDR3 spans 14 amino acids. CDR1 and CDR2 (germline): SGHVS, FNYEAQ. Trimming cost V 2 bases and J 4 bases, with 9 bases left between them. CDR3 DNA sequence: TGTGCCAGCAGCTTAATTGAAGGGAATCAGCCCCAGCATTTT. Translated: CASSLIEGNQPQHF.

This chain joins TRBV5-8 and TRBJ2-7, with D perhaps TRBD2 (5 bases). The V end lost 3 bases, the J end lost 3 bases, and 22 bases lay between the germline ends. There are 17 residues in the CDR3. Germline V gene data show CDR1 as SGHTS and CDR2 as YDEGEE. The chain's CDR3 is CASSWAPLDFLLYEQYF. CDR3 DNA: TGTGCCAGCAGCTGGGCTCCCCTGGACTTCCTCCTCTACGAGCAGTACTTC. Looking up the rest from reference TRBV5-8 and TRBJ2-7 gives the full variable domain: EAGVTQSPTHLIKTRGQQATLRCSPISGHTSVYWYQQALGLGLQFLLWYDEGEERNRGNFPPRFSGRQFPNYSSELNVNALELEDSALYLCASSWAPLDFLLYEQYFGPGTRLTVT.

Only a few counts were recorded for this clonotype. The chain links TRBV2 to TRBJ1-2; D gene uncertain. Germline CDR1 is SNHLY and CDR2 is FYNNEI. V lost 5 bases to trimming and J lost 2 bases, with 6 bases between them. The CDR3 contains 12 residues. DNA for the CDR3: TGTGCCAGCAGTCAGGAGAACTATGGCTACACCTTC. Protein: CASSQENYGYTF.

Here the CDR3 reads CSARNSNQPQHF. The CDR3 DNA reads as TGCAGTGCTAGGAATAGCAATCAGCCCCAGCATTTT. The chain carries TRBV20-1 and TRBJ1-5; D remains ambiguous. Per germline, CDR1 DFQATT and CDR2 SNEGSKA (reference sequence). Trimming shortened V by 3 bases and J by 0 bases, and 3 bases separated the two germline ends. The CDR3 contains 12 residues.

This chain links TRBV20-1 with TRBJ2-1; the match to TRBD2 covers 9 bases. CDR1 is DFQATT, CDR2 SNEGSKA, per germline (reference sequence). V lost 3 bases to trimming and J lost 2 bases; unmatched junction nucleotides: 5. The CDR3 is 15 residues long. In DNA, the CDR3 is TGCAGTGCTAGGTTGGGACTAGCAGCCTACAATGAGCAGTTCTTC. This gives the protein CSARLGLAAYNEQFF.

The chain carries TRBV11-2 and TRBJ2-2, with no clear D. V gave up 9 bases and J gave up 1 base, with 6 bases separating them. The germline V gene has CDR1 SGHAT and CDR2 FQNNGV. CDR3 size: 12 residues. The CDR3 region has the DNA TGTGCCAGTCGATGGAACACCGGGGAGCTGTTTTTT. This encodes CASRWNTGELFF.

The chain combines TRBV20-1 with TRBJ2-7; no clear D. The CDR3 loop spans 12 amino acids. CDR1 and CDR2 from the germline V gene are DFQATT and SNEGSKA (reference sequence). The V and J ends lost 7 bases and 0 bases respectively, with 10 bases between them. CDR3 protein: CSVDGHSYEQYF. In DNA form, the CDR3 reads TGCAGTGTCGACGGGCACTCCTACGAGCAGTACTTC.

This clonotype was detected only a few times. The rearrangement links TRBV5-1 to TRBJ2-2, with TRBD2 matching 9 bases. CDR1 and CDR2 (germline): SGHRS, YFSETQ. CDR3 length equals 15 residues. V lost 3 bases to trimming and J lost 7 bases; unmatched junction nucleotides: 7. Here the CDR3 reads CASSYSTSGHGELFF. The CDR3 region has the DNA TGCGCCAGCAGCTACTCGACTAGCGGCCACGGGGAGCTGTTTTTT.

In its sample, this clonotype was seen many times. The V gene is TRBV12-3 or TRBV12-4, the J gene TRBJ1-5; D may be TRBD1 (6 bases). V was trimmed by 4 bases and J by 2 bases, leaving 6 bases between them. CDR3 length equals 13 residues. CDR3 protein: CASSSGGNQPQHF. The CDR3, as DNA: TGTGCCAGCAGTTCAGGGGGCAATCAGCCCCAGCATTTT.

The gene calls are TRBV20-1 and TRBJ2-3, with D perhaps TRBD2 (6 bases). With 6 bases removed from V and 1 base from J, the gap between germline ends came to 20 bases. CDR1 and CDR2 from the germline V gene are DFQATT and SNEGSKA (reference sequence). This CDR3 has 16 residues. In DNA form, the CDR3 reads TGCAGTGCCCGCCCGGGACTCCTGGAGCGCACAGATACGCAGTATTTT. Translating it yields CSARPGLLERTDTQYF.

The gene calls are TRBV7-7 and TRBJ2-7, with 13 bases that match TRBD2. This CDR3 has 15 amino acids. V gave up 5 bases and J gave up 7 bases; unmatched junction bases: 8. Germline-derived CDR1 and CDR2 are SSHAT and FNYEAQ (reference sequence). DNA for the CDR3: TGTGCCAGCAGCCCTGGACTAGCGGGAGCCAATGAGCAGTACTTC. This encodes CASSPGLAGANEQYF.

V gene TRBV25-1 combines with J gene TRBJ2-7, with D possibly matching TRBD1 (6 bases). This CDR3 contains 14 residues. The ends were cut back, 6 bases at V and 4 bases at J, with 16 bases in the middle. CDR1 and CDR2 (germline): MGHDK, SYGVNS. The CDR3, as DNA: TGTGCCAGCAGCTCGCAGGGGTCCCGGTACGAGCAGTACTTC. Protein: CASSSQGSRYEQYF.

The CDR3 region is CSTMKDPRDEQFF. The CDR3 DNA follows: TGCAGTACAATGAAAGACCCTCGCGATGAGCAGTTCTTC. The chain carries TRBV29-1 and TRBJ2-1; D is ambiguous. Germline CDR1 and CDR2: SQVTM and ANQGSEA. The CDR3 length is 13 residues.

This clonotype was detected a few times. V gene TRBV2 combines with J gene TRBJ2-7, with a tentative D call TRBD1 (6 bases). Germline CDR1 reads SNHLY; CDR2 reads FYNNEI. Trimming shortened V by 7 bases and J by 5 bases, and 12 bases separated the two germline ends. This CDR3 contains 12 residues. The CDR3, as DNA: TGTGCCAGCAAAGGACAGAGCCACGAGCAGTACTTC. As protein: CASKGQSHEQYF. Full variable domain (remainder filled in from reference TRBV2 and TRBJ2-7): EPEVTQTPSHQVTQMGQEVILRCVPISNHLYFYWYRQILGQKVEFLVSFYNNEISEKSEIFDDQFSVERPDGSNFTLKIRSTKLEDSAMYFCASKGQSHEQYFGPGTRLTVT.